Below, 24 T cell receptor beta chains from the same sample are listed, as sequenced in a study of cytomegalovirus exposure and HLA in healthy donors. PCR used 60 Vbeta primers and 13 Jbeta primers. The table came from immunoSEQ multiplex PCR; TCRdb's copy has only in-frame clones and leaves some out. Of some 180,000 clones listed, approximately 80% are singletons. Material for sequencing was PBMCs. Every receptor here comes from a woman in her thirties in good health and CMV-seronegative.

This chain uses TRBV2 with TRBJ1-6; 9 nucleotides align to TRBD1. Germline V gene lookup returns CDR1 SNHLY and CDR2 FYNNEI. J gave up 7 bases and V 6 bases, and 7 bases lay outside the gene matches. CDR3 length: 15 amino acids. The CDR3 region has the DNA TGTGCCAGCAGGGGGCAGACAGGGGGAAATTCACCCCTCCACTTT. Amino acids: CASRGQTGGNSPLHF. The entire variable domain, with the rest obtained from reference TRBV2 and TRBJ1-6, is as follows: EPEVTQTPSHQVTQMGQEVILRCVPISNHLYFYWYRQILGQKVEFLVSFYNNEISEKSEIFDDQFSVERPDGSNFTLKIRSTKLEDSAMYFCASRGQTGGNSPLHFGNGTRLTVT.

In its sample, this clone was seen a few times. This chain joins TRBV6-1 and TRBJ1-3; D is perhaps TRBD1 (6 bases). The CDR3 spans 14 residues. Germline V CDR1 and CDR2: MNHNS, SASEGT. V was pared by 8 bases and J by 0 bases, with 11 bases between. In DNA, the CDR3 is TGTGCCAGCTCCAGGGGCTCCTCTGGAAACACCATATATTTT. It codes for CASSRGSSGNTIYF.

The chain combines TRBV6-1 with TRBJ1-6; 8 bases map to TRBD1. J lost 10 bases, V lost 4 bases, and 9 bases had no gene match. This CDR3 contains 15 residues. Germline V lookup: CDR1 MNHNS, CDR2 SASEGT. DNA for the CDR3: TGTGCCAGCAGTGTTAGGGGGACAGGAGGCTCACCCCTCCACTTT. Translation gives CASSVRGTGGSPLHF.

This sequence joins TRBV18 and TRBJ1-2; 12 bases agree with TRBD1. Germline values: CDR1 KGHSH, CDR2 LQKENI. Losses at the gene ends were 2 bases for V and 4 bases for J; bases not matched to a gene: 5. The CDR3 length is 16 residues. The CDR3 DNA reads as TGTGCCAGCTCACCAAGAATGGGACAGGGGGCCTATGGCTACACCTTC. It is translated as CASSPRMGQGAYGYTF.

The genes are TRBV4-2 and TRBJ2-3, with 8 bases that match TRBD1. Germline assignment: CDR1 LGHNA and CDR2 YNFKEQ. The CDR3 spans 19 residues. The V and J ends lost 0 bases and 4 bases, in that order; junction bases with no gene match: 15. The CDR3 nucleotides read TGTGCCAGCAGCCAAGAAAGTATGACCGTGACAGGGGAAGCAGATACGCAGTATTTT. It codes for CASSQESMTVTGEADTQYF.

V and J are TRBV11-1 and TRBJ1-5; 8 bases align to TRBD1. V dropped 1 base and J dropped 7; count of bases not matched to a gene: 6. From germline, CDR1 is SGHAT and CDR2 FQDESV (reference sequence). This CDR3 comprises 15 residues. The CDR3 loop is CASSLGTGLGQPQHF. The CDR3, as DNA: TGTGCCAGCAGCTTAGGGACAGGGCTAGGACAGCCCCAGCATTTT.

This clone was recorded only once. CDR3 bases: TGTGCCAGCAGTGTTCGGCAGGGTAATTCACCCCTCCACTTT. Protein: CASSVRQGNSPLHF. The chain employs TRBV2 and TRBJ1-6; a weak D match, TRBD1 (5 bases). The length of the CDR3 is 14 residues. The V end lost 4 bases, the J end lost 6 bases, and 10 bases lay between the germline ends. The germline V gene encodes CDR1 SNHLY and CDR2 FYNNEI.

The CDR3 DNA reads as TGTGCCAGCAGACAGGGGTCCGGGAACACCATATATTTT. Translation: CASRQGSGNTIYF. The V call is TRBV2, the J call TRBJ1-3; 7 nucleotides align to TRBD1. V lost 6 bases to trimming and J lost 7 bases; unmatched junction nucleotides: 6. There are 13 residues in the CDR3. The germline gives CDR1 SNHLY, CDR2 FYNNEI.

This clone appeared a few times. This chain connects TRBV5-4 to TRBJ2-7; D gene uncertain. Trimming pared 2 bases from V and 0 bases from J, leaving 15 bases between. Germline V CDR1 and CDR2: SGHNT, YYREEE (reference sequence). The CDR3 contains 16 residues. CDR3 coding DNA: TGTGCCAGCAGCTTTTTTTCTTACCCGAGCTCCTACGAGCAGTACTTC. Protein product: CASSFFSYPSSYEQYF.

V usage is TRBV5-1 and J usage is TRBJ2-7, with 8 nucleotides matching TRBD1. The CDR3 spans 21 residues. V lost 3 bases, J lost 0 bases, and 23 bases stayed unmatched. Germline V CDR1 and CDR2: SGHRS, YFSETQ. CDR3 amino acids: CASSSKLTGATGDRSSYEQYF. Written as DNA, the CDR3 is TGCGCCAGCAGCTCAAAACTAACGGGGGCAACTGGGGACAGGAGCTCCTACGAGCAGTACTTC.

This chain connects TRBV7-2 to TRBJ2-1; 9 nucleotides agree with TRBD2. The V gene's germline CDR1 is SGHTA and CDR2 FQGNSA. CDR3 size: 15 residues. J was trimmed by 9 bases and V by 3 bases; bases with no gene match: 9. For the CDR3, the DNA is TGTGCCAGCAGCTTTTCAGCGGGAGGTACGGGTGAGCAGTTCTTC. Protein sequence: CASSFSAGGTGEQFF.

This clone was seen a single time. The J gene is TRBJ1-1, the V gene TRBV15; D call uncertain. The V end lost 0 bases, the J end lost 0 bases, and 8 bases lay between the germline ends. The CDR3 consists of 15 residues. CDR1 is LNHNV and CDR2 is YYDKDF in the germline V gene (reference sequence). CDR3 bases: TGTGCCACCAGCAGAGATCGACACCTGAACACTGAAGCTTTCTTT. It translates to CATSRDRHLNTEAFF.

This chain uses TRBV28 with TRBJ2-1; D possibly corresponds to TRBD2 (6 bases). CDR3 size: 16 residues. Germline CDR1 is MDHEN and CDR2 is SYDVKM. Between the trimmed V and J ends, which lost 3 bases and 1 base, there was a span of 13 bases. The CDR3 loop reads CASSFSAGSSYNEQFF. The CDR3 DNA follows: TGTGCCAGCAGTTTTAGTGCCGGGAGTTCCTACAATGAGCAGTTCTTC. Full variable domain (missing parts from reference TRBV28 and TRBJ2-1): DVKVTQSSRYLVKRTGEKVFLECVQDMDHENMFWYRQDPGLGLRLIYFSYDVKMKEKGDIPEGYSVSREKKERFSLILESASTNQTSMYLCASSFSAGSSYNEQFFGPGTRLTVL.

The J gene is TRBJ2-3, the V gene TRBV5-4, with TRBD1 as a possible D gene (6 bases). The V and J ends lost 3 bases and 2 bases respectively, with 16 bases between them. Germline V gives CDR1 SGHNT, CDR2 YYREEE (reference sequence). The CDR3 spans 16 residues. The CDR3 DNA reads as TGTGCCAGCAGCTCTAAAACGGGACATAACACAGATACGCAGTATTTT. Its translation is CASSSKTGHNTDTQYF.

The genes are TRBV9 and TRBJ1-3; D may be TRBD1 (5 bases). This CDR3 spans 15 amino acids. Germline loops: CDR1 SGDLS, CDR2 YYNGEE. V gave up 4 bases and J gave up 2 bases, with 13 bases separating them. CDR3 DNA sequence: TGTGCCAGCAGCCCTGGGGGAGGTGCTGGAAACACCATATATTTT. Translated: CASSPGGGAGNTIYF.

This clone was detected a few times. The chain has TRBV5-1 and TRBJ2-3; 8 bases are a match to TRBD2. The CDR3 is 17 amino acids. V shed 3 bases and J 0 bases; nucleotides not matched to a gene: 9. Germline V lookup: CDR1 SGHRS, CDR2 YFSETQ. The CDR3 sequence: CASSYHRSGTSTDTQYF. DNA for the CDR3: TGCGCCAGCAGCTACCACCGTAGCGGGACTAGCACAGATACGCAGTATTTT.

This clone showed up just a few times. V usage is TRBV19 and J usage is TRBJ1-6; no reliable D call. V was trimmed by 5 bases and J by 9 bases, leaving 20 bases between them. CDR1 LNHDA and CDR2 SQIVND come from the germline V gene (reference sequence). CDR3 length: 16 amino acids. The CDR3 region has the DNA TGTGCCAGTAGTTTAACCACTCAGGTTACGTCTTCACCCCTCCACTTT. Protein sequence: CASSLTTQVTSSPLHF.

The chain carries TRBV4-1 and TRBJ2-6; 7 nucleotides agree with TRBD1. CDR1 and CDR2 from the germline V gene are MGHRA and YSYEKL. Trimming at V came to 3 bases and at J to 4 bases, leaving 24 bases not matched to a gene. The CDR3 has 22 residues. CDR3 in amino acids: CASSHRPTTGTALRPGANVLTF. The CDR3 DNA reads TGCGCCAGCAGCCACCGCCCTACCACCGGGACAGCCTTAAGACCCGGGGCCAACGTCCTGACTTTC.

V and J are TRBV19 and TRBJ2-7, with D possibly being TRBD2 (5 bases). From germline, CDR1 is LNHDA and CDR2 SQIVND (reference sequence). Trimming removed 4 bases at V and 3 bases at J, with 13 bases between. CDR3 length equals 14 residues. This chain's CDR3 is CASSTRGLNYEQYF. DNA of the CDR3: TGTGCCAGTAGTACCCGAGGACTGAACTACGAGCAGTACTTC.

V usage is TRBV7-9 and J usage is TRBJ2-7; 10 bases fit TRBD1. The V gene end was trimmed by 5 bases and the J gene end by 3 bases; junction bases not matched to a gene: 13. The CDR3 contains 17 residues. Germline V gene data show CDR1 as SEHNR and CDR2 as FQNEAQ (reference sequence). CDR3 loop: CASSKGPSRDRGYEQYF. Written as DNA, the CDR3 is TGTGCCAGCAGCAAGGGTCCCTCTCGGGACAGGGGCTACGAGCAGTACTTC.

The chain has TRBV9 and TRBJ1-2; D is ambiguous. V lost 0 bases and J lost 6, with 12 bases in between. The CDR3 has 14 residues. Germline CDR1 and CDR2: SGDLS and YYNGEE. The CDR3 is CASSVGPGYHGYTF. In DNA form, the CDR3 reads TGTGCCAGCAGCGTAGGGCCGGGGTACCATGGCTACACCTTC.

This clone appeared a few times. The chain carries TRBV11-3 and TRBJ1-5; D might be TRBD1 (6 bases). The length of the CDR3 is 16 residues. Germline V gene sequence: CDR1 SGHNT, CDR2 YENEEA. Between the trimmed V and J ends, which lost 2 bases and 4 bases, there was a span of 15 bases. CDR3 nucleotide sequence: TGTGCCAGCAGCTTATGTGAACAGGGTGGTAATCAGCCCCAGCATTTT. Translating it yields CASSLCEQGGNQPQHF.

The chain employs TRBV14 and TRBJ1-2; a possible D gene is TRBD1 (5 bases). Germline V lookup: CDR1 SGHDN, CDR2 FVKESK. The CDR3 has 12 amino acids. V shed 0 bases and J shed 10 bases, with 9 bases lying between them. The CDR3 reads CASSQEGRDYTF. CDR3 bases: TGTGCCAGCAGCCAAGAGGGGCGCGACTACACCTTC. The complete variable domain, with remaining parts taken from reference TRBV14 and TRBJ1-2, reads EAGVTQFPSHSVIEKGQTVTLRCDPISGHDNLYWYRRVMGKEIKFLLHFVKESKQDESGMPNNRFLAERTGGTYSTLKVQPAELEDSGVYFCASSQEGRDYTFGSGTRLTVV.

This sequence joins TRBV4-2 and TRBJ2-3, with D possibly matching TRBD1 (7 bases). V gave up 0 bases and J gave up 1 base, with 23 bases separating them. This CDR3 region has 20 residues. CDR1 is LGHNA, CDR2 YNFKEQ, per germline. The CDR3 is CASSQEIQRAGGSGTDTQYF. DNA of the CDR3: TGTGCCAGCAGCCAAGAAATTCAGCGGGCAGGGGGGTCGGGCACAGATACGCAGTATTTT.